Listed below are T cell receptor beta chains from one sample, sequenced in a study of T cells after yellow fever vaccination. A single record per CDR3 protein comes from TCRdb applying MiXCR to the 5' RACE reads. The sample includes roughly 520,000 distinct CDR3 sequences, about a fifth of them seen just once. Sequenced here: PBMCs, sampled about 21 days after the first yellow fever vaccination. These receptors were collected from a man aged 18 to 35 who received the YFV17D yellow fever vaccine. CDR3s include the opening cysteine and the closing phenylalanine or tryptophan. The D gene is left open where the match is weak. Not every row has a clone size; where given, it reads once, few, many or a size class.

d_call	clone_size	j_call	v_call	cdr3_length	cdr3_aa	cdr3_nt
-	few	TRBJ1-5	TRBV20-1	12	CSARSGDQPQHF	TGCAGTGCTCGCTCTGGGGATCAGCCCCAGCATTTT
-	few	TRBJ2-2	TRBV20-1	13	CSASGANTGELFF	TGCAGTGCTAGTGGGGCGAACACCGGGGAGCTGTTTTTT
-	-	TRBJ2-1	TRBV3-1	15	CATSQATGTYNEQFF	TGTGCCACCAGCCAGGCTACCGGGACATACAATGAGCAGTTCTTC
-	-	TRBJ2-5	TRBV20-1	14	CSAQSGRTQETQYF	TGCAGTGCTCAATCGGGGAGGACCCAAGAGACCCAGTACTTC
-	-	TRBJ2-5	TRBV24-1	16	CATSDSNGLLQETQYF	TGTGCCACCAGTGATTCGAACGGGCTCCTCCAAGAGACCCAGTACTTC
-	few	TRBJ2-2	TRBV4-3	17	CASSQDPWSLGTGELFF	TGCGCCAGCAGCCAAGATCCGTGGTCTCTTGGCACCGGGGAGCTGTTTTTT
TRBD2	-	TRBJ2-1	TRBV5-1	14	CASSFAGTSNEQFF	TGCGCCAGCAGCTTCGCCGGGACTAGCAATGAGCAGTTCTTC
-	few	TRBJ2-3	TRBV5-4	13	CASSLGTSDTQYF	TGTGCCAGCAGCTTGGGTACGTCGGATACGCAGTATTTT
-	-	TRBJ2-3	TRBV20-1	11	CSASPADTQYF	TGCAGTGCTAGCCCCGCAGATACGCAGTATTTT
-	few	TRBJ2-3	TRBV6-5	15	CASSYSVGLAYTQYF	TGTGCCAGCAGTTACTCTGTAGGCCTAGCTTATACGCAGTATTTT
TRBD1	-	TRBJ2-1	TRBV11-1	15	CASSLGGTGGDEQFF	TGTGCCAGCAGCTTAGGAGGGACAGGGGGCGATGAGCAGTTCTTC
TRBD1	few	TRBJ1-1	TRBV4-2	17	CASSPPKEGAKDTEAFF	TGTGCCAGCAGCCCTCCAAAGGAGGGGGCAAAGGACACTGAAGCTTTCTTT
TRBD2	few	TRBJ2-1	TRBV10-3	14	CAIAPGGARNEQFF	TGTGCCATCGCCCCCGGGGGGGCGCGTAATGAGCAGTTCTTC
-	-	TRBJ2-2	TRBV20-1	12	CSVYQNTGELFF	TGCAGTGTATACCAGAACACCGGGGAGCTGTTTTTT
-	-	TRBJ2-5	TRBV27	15	CASSPTQGAKETQYF	TGTGCCAGCAGTCCCACGCAAGGGGCCAAGGAGACCCAGTACTTC
TRBD2	-	TRBJ2-2	TRBV9	18	CASSRGGTSGKNTGELFF	TGTGCCAGCAGCAGGGGGGGGACTAGCGGGAAGAACACCGGGGAGCTGTTTTTT
-	once	TRBJ1-5	TRBV7-9	14	CASSGLYSNQPQHF	TGTGCCAGCAGTGGCCTTTATAGCAATCAGCCCCAGCATTTT
-	-	TRBJ1-2	TRBV10-2	12	CASSDEGYGYTF	TGCGCCAGCAGTGATGAGGGATATGGCTACACCTTC
TRBD1	-	TRBJ1-1	TRBV10-3	13	CAIRGQVNTEAFF	TGTGCCATCAGGGGACAGGTGAACACTGAAGCTTTCTTT
TRBD2	few	TRBJ2-5	TRBV4-1	16	CASSPGRGGPGETQYF	TGCGCCAGCAGCCCCGGTCGGGGGGGGCCAGGAGAGACCCAGTACTTC
-	-	TRBJ1-1	TRBV27	13	CASSLGLRTEAFF	TGTGCCAGCAGCCTAGGGCTACGGACTGAAGCTTTCTTT
-	-	TRBJ2-7	TRBV10-3	13	CAISDRTGYEQYF	TGTGCCATCAGTGACAGGACGGGATACGAGCAGTACTTC
TRBD1	-	TRBJ2-5	TRBV28	15	CASRSLGGRQETQYF	TGTGCCAGCAGAAGCCTAGGGGGCCGGCAAGAGACCCAGTACTTC
-	few	TRBJ1-6	TRBV6-5	14	CASSYGGPGSPLHF	TGTGCCAGCAGTTACGGGGGGCCTGGTTCACCCCTCCACTTT
-	few	TRBJ1-6	TRBV7-2	12	CASSLFYGTLHF	TGTGCCAGCAGCTTATTTTATGGGACCCTCCACTTT
-	-	TRBJ2-3	TRBV30	13	CAWSRGRRDTQYF	TGTGCCTGGAGTAGAGGACGGCGCGATACGCAGTATTTT